The clone carrying this TCR beta chain showed up many times. What it binds is not known. The data were taken from a study of molecular identifiers for immune sequencing clone quantification. Overall study context: Replicate RNA came from about 20,000 or 100,000 naive CD8 cells and was split five ways, and four parts were sequenced. The study's findings and limits: Highly expanded clone sizes could be underestimated through barcode sharing by identical TCR molecules.

Germline loops: CDR1 LGHNA, CDR2 YSLEER. The J segment lost 5 bases and the V segment lost 0 bases, leaving 0 bases of the junction unmatched. This CDR3 region has 13 residues. Naive CD8 T cells underwent sorting with the CD8+CD4-CCR7+CD45RA+ definition. Previously described methods and listed TCR primers were used for bulk TCR libraries. TCRdb re-called the PCR reads with MiXCR, one entry per CDR3 protein. The sample has about 510,000 distinct CDR3 sequences, around 23% seen once. This receptor was taken from a human donor in good health. Some libraries in this study had Jurkat cell RNA spiked in. The chain is built from TRBV4-3 and TRBJ2-7, with TRBD1 matching 8 bases. Material: naive CD8+ T cells from blood, with Jurkat cell RNA spiked in. Subset denoted: FACS-sorted CD8+CD4-CCR7+CD45RA+ naive T cells. The CDR3 spells CASSQETGDEQYF. The CDR3 DNA is TGCGCCAGCAGCCAAGAGACAGGGGACGAGCAGTACTTC.